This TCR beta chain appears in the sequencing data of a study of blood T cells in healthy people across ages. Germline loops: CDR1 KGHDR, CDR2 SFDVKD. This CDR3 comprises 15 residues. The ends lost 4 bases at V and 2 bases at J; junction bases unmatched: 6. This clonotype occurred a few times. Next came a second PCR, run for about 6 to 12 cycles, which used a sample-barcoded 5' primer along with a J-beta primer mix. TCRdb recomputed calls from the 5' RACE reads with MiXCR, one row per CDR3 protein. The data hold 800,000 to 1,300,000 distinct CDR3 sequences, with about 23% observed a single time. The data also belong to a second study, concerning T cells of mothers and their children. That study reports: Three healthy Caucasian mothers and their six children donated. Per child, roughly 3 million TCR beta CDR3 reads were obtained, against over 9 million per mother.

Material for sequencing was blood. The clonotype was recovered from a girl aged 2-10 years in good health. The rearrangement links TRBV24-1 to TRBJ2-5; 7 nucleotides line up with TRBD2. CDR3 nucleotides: TGTGCCACCAGTGAGTCGGGAGGCAGTCAAGAGACCCAGTACTTC. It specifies CATSESGGSQETQYF.